This TCR beta chain derives from a study of CD8+CD57+ T cells in acquired aplastic anemia. Study-level information: 3 to 3.5 ug was the average amount of DNA from sorted CD4+ and CD8+ cells.

Looked up from germline, CDR1 is SGDLS and CDR2 is YYNGEE. The CDR3 is 13 residues long. Study-level findings and limits: In CD8+ cells, Simpson's diversity showed no significant difference between patients and controls.

Note on this clonotype: Its antigen is as yet unknown. The junction differs from germline at one of its ends, possibly a read error.

Genomic DNA constituted the template upon which TCR beta VDJ and CDR3 profiling was performed. TCRdb re-called the reads through MiXCR, storing one row per CDR3 protein. The repertoire holds roughly 80,000 distinct CDR3 sequences, just over 70% seen once, with roughly 80% in the top ten. Sequencing involved patients with CD8+CD57+ cell expansion previously shown by flow cytometry. Each of the patients presented with severe acquired aplastic anemia. The receptor was isolated from a human donor with aplastic anemia. The chain is built from TRBV9 and TRBJ2-2; possibly TRBD2 for D (5 bases). Sequencing used sorted CD4+, CD8+, or CD8+CD57+ T cells (not recorded which) from PBMCs. CDR3 residues: CASSVEMTGEPFF. CDR3 nucleotide sequence: TGTGCCAGCAGCGTAGAAATGACCGGGGAGCCGTTTTTT. Full variable domain (missing parts from reference TRBV9 and TRBJ2-2): DSGVTQTPKHLITATGQRVTLRCSPRSGDLSVYWYQQSLDQGLQFLIQYYNGEERAKGNILERFSAQQFPDLHSELNLSSLELGDSALYFCASSVEMTGEPFFGEGSRLTVL.